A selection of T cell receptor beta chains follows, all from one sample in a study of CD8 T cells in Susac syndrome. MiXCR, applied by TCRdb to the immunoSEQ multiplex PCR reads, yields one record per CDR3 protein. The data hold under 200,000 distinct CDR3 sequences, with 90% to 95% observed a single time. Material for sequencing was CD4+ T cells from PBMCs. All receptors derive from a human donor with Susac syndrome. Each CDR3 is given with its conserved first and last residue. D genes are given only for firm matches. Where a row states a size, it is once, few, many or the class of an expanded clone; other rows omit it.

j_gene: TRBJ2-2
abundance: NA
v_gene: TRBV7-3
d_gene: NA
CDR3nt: TGTGCCAGCAGTAGGGTGCCGGACACCGGGGAGCTGTTTTTT
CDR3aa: CASSRVPDTGELFF

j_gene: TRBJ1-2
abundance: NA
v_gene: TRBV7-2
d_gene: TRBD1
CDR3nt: TGTGCCAGCAGCCCCCGGACAGGGGGATATGGCTACACCTTC
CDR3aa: CASSPRTGGYGYTF

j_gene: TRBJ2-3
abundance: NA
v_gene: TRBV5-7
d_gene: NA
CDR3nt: TGTGCCAGCAGCTACCGCCGGGACAGCACAGATACGCAGTATTTT
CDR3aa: CASSYRRDSTDTQYF

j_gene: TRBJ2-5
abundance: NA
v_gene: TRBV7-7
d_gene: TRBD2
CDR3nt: TGTGCTAGCAGCTCCGGGGGGGCAACGGCCCAGTACTTC
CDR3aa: CASSSGGATAQYF

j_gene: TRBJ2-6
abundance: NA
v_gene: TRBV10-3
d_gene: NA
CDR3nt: TGTGCCATCGCAGGGTTCTCTGGGGCCAACGTCCTGACTTTC
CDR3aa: CAIAGFSGANVLTF

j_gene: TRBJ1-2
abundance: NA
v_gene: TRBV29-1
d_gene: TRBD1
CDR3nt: TGCAGCCACAGGACAGGGGGAGACTATGGCTACACCTTC
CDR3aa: CSHRTGGDYGYTF

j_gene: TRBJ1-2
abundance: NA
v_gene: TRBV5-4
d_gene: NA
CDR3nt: TGTGCCAGCAGGCCACAGGGTCCACCGAACTATGGCTACACCTTC
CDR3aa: CASRPQGPPNYGYTF

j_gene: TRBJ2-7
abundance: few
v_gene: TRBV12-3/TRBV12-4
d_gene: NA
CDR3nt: TGTGCCAGCAGTCTTAATTCAGACGAGCAGTACTTC
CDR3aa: CASSLNSDEQYF

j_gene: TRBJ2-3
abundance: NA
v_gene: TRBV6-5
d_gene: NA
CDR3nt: TGTGCCAGCAGTTCCCGTCGGGGGCCCCCAGATACGCAGTATTTT
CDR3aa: CASSSRRGPPDTQYF

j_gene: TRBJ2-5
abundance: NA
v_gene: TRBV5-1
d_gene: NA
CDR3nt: TGCGCCAGCAGCTTGAGGGCAGAAGAGACCCAGTACTTC
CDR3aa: CASSLRAEETQYF

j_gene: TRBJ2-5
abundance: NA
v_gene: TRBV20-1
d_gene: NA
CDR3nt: TGCAGTGCTAGAGATCCCAAGCGGAGCCAAGAGACCCAGTACTTC
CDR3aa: CSARDPKRSQETQYF

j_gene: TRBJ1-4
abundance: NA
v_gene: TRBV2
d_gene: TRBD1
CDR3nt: TGTGCCAGCAGTTTCGACAGGGGGCGGAGGGAAAAACTGTTTTTT
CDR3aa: CASSFDRGRREKLFF

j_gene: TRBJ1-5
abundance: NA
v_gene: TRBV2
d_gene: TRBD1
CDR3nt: TGTGCCAGCAGTGGGGACAGCGTCAATCAGCCCCAGCATTTT
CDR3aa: CASSGDSVNQPQHF

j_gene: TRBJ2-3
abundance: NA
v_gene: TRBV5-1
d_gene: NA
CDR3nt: TGCGCCAGCAGCCAAGCCCCGCACAGGGATCTGACACGCACAGATACGCAGTATTTT
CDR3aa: CASSQAPHRDLTRTDTQYF

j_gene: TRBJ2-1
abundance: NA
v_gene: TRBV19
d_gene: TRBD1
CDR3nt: TGTGCCAGTAGTATAGATACCCCAGGGACAGGGGGCGCGCGGCGGAATGAGCAGTTCTTC
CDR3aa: CASSIDTPGTGGARRNEQFF

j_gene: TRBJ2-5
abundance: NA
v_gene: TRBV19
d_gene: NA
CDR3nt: TGTGCCAGTAGGAATCGGGTCCAAGAGACCCAGTACTTC
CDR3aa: CASRNRVQETQYF